This TCR beta chain was observed in a study of cytomegalovirus exposure and HLA in healthy donors. Study-level background: The study placed roughly four fifths of its roughly 430 genotyped donors in the Caucasian-associated ancestry cluster. General observations from the study: Earlier analysis found most TCR beta V segments productive about 90% or about 30% of the time.

The PCR had 60 Vbeta and 13 Jbeta primers. TCRdb keeps only in-frame clones here, not all; method: immunoSEQ multiplex PCR. This sample has about 250,000 clones, with around 80% found just once. Note on this clone: The antigen is not known. The germline gene is not matched at one end of the junction; a read error may be the cause.

The receptor was isolated from a boy younger than 18 in good health and CMV-seronegative. The sequenced sample was PBMCs.

The CDR3 region is CASSLGTSGAQVDF. DNA of the CDR3: TGTGCCAGCAGCCTAGGGACTAGCGGAGCACAGGTGGACTTC. V is TRBV7-9 and J is TRBJ2-7, with TRBD2 matching 11 bases. Germline assignment: CDR1 SEHNR and CDR2 FQNEAQ (reference sequence). CDR3 length: 14 residues.